These T cell receptor beta chains were read from a single sample in a study of blood T cell repertoires in COVID-19. Here immunoSEQ multiplex PCR was the method, and the copy in TCRdb shows in-frame clones only, minus some. This table has roughly 340,000 clones, about 89% appearing once. Sequenced sample: peripheral blood. Receptors originate from a woman in her 50s with COVID-19, enrolled during active disease. CDR3s leave out the opening cysteine and the closing phenylalanine or tryptophan. Fields, in order: CDR3 protein, J gene, V gene, D gene. D genes are given only for firm matches.

CDR3 protein: AWGGQGYTNTQY; J gene: TRBJ2-3; V gene: TRBV30; D gene: TRBD1
CDR3 protein: AIATTKETQY; J gene: TRBJ2-5; V gene: TRBV10-3; D gene: .
CDR3 protein: ASSLGGDSSYEQY; J gene: TRBJ2-7; V gene: TRBV11-3; D gene: .
CDR3 protein: AWSVLWGGLGGELF; J gene: TRBJ2-2; V gene: TRBV30; D gene: TRBD2
CDR3 protein: ATSDSDEQF; J gene: TRBJ2-1; V gene: TRBV24-1; D gene: .
CDR3 protein: ASNGQVIYGYT; J gene: TRBJ1-2; V gene: TRBV4-3; D gene: TRBD1
CDR3 protein: ASSPYTPYNEQF; J gene: TRBJ2-1; V gene: TRBV5-6; D gene: .
CDR3 protein: ASSPRTSTSYNEQF; J gene: TRBJ2-1; V gene: TRBV14; D gene: TRBD2
CDR3 protein: ASSEQGFTGELF; J gene: TRBJ2-2; V gene: TRBV7-9; D gene: .
CDR3 protein: ASRIRVSSGANVLT; J gene: TRBJ2-6; V gene: TRBV19; D gene: .
CDR3 protein: ASSPLSQGGYEQY; J gene: TRBJ2-7; V gene: TRBV6-5; D gene: .
CDR3 protein: ASSLSSYEQY; J gene: TRBJ2-7; V gene: TRBV2; D gene: .
CDR3 protein: ASSLSPTGPTGELF; J gene: TRBJ2-2; V gene: TRBV5-1; D gene: TRBD1
CDR3 protein: ASSQLTVLQETQY; J gene: TRBJ2-5; V gene: TRBV4-1; D gene: .
CDR3 protein: ASSQTDTGGANEQF; J gene: TRBJ2-1; V gene: TRBV18; D gene: TRBD2
CDR3 protein: ASRRQENTGELF; J gene: TRBJ2-2; V gene: TRBV7-7; D gene: .